The 15 T cell receptor beta chains below all came from one sample that was sequenced in a study of T cells after posttransplantation cyclophosphamide. Treatment was busulfan-fludarabine conditioning, a marrow graft, and cyclophosphamide on days +3 and +4. Sequencing used immunoSEQ multiplex PCR; TCRdb keeps in-frame clones, though not all of them. The sample includes under 20,000 clones, roughly 72% of them seen just once. Specimen: PBMCs, collected after an allogeneic stem cell transplant with post-transplant cyclophosphamide. These receptors came from a male patient between 25 and 40 years old who received an allogeneic stem cell transplant from a related donor, was CMV-positive, and had acute GVHD only. Part of the T cells may come from the graft donor.

The V gene is TRBV19, the J gene TRBJ2-7; 9 positions match TRBD1. The V and J ends lost 6 bases and 4 bases, in that order; junction bases with no gene match: 10. This CDR3 has 15 residues. Per the germline V gene, CDR1 is LNHDA and CDR2 is SQIVND (reference sequence). CDR3 sequence (DNA): TGTGCCAGTAGAGACCCGGGACAGGGTTCGTACGAGCAGTACTTC. It translates to CASRDPGQGSYEQYF.

CDR3 protein: CASGGPAGTDTQYF. CDR3 bases: TGTGCCAGCGGAGGCCCGGCTGGCACAGATACGCAGTATTTT. V usage is TRBV2 and J usage is TRBJ2-3; the D gene is possibly TRBD2 (5 bases). This CDR3 is built from 14 residues. CDR1 and CDR2 (germline): SNHLY, FYNNEI. Trimming stripped 8 bases from V and 1 base from J, with 13 bases between.

The rearrangement links TRBV7-6 to TRBJ1-1, with D unclear. The length of the CDR3 is 14 residues. V lost 5 bases and J lost 8, with 18 bases in between. Germline V lookup: CDR1 SGHVS, CDR2 FNYEAQ. CDR3 region: CASSAAPYREEAFF. As DNA, the CDR3 is TGTGCCAGCAGCGCCGCCCCATACCGGGAAGAAGCTTTCTTT.

The chain links TRBV11-2 to TRBJ2-3, with 11 bases matching TRBD2. V lost 5 bases, J lost 5 bases, and 9 bases stayed unmatched. The CDR3 spans 16 residues. Germline V gene sequence: CDR1 SGHAT, CDR2 FQNNGV. The CDR3 bases are TGTGCCAGCAGCATCCTTAGCGGGGGGGCCGAAGATACGCAGTATTTT. Its protein is CASSILSGGAEDTQYF.

The chain combines TRBV4-3 with TRBJ2-2; D uncertain. With 2 bases removed from V and 7 bases from J, the gap between germline ends came to 8 bases. Germline V CDR1 and CDR2: LGHNA, YSLEER. The CDR3 has 13 amino acids. CDR3 sequence (DNA): TGCGCCAGCAGCCAAAACGGCGGCGGGGAGCTGTTTTTT. Amino acids: CASSQNGGGELFF.

This clone was counted a few times. The V and J genes are TRBV6-6 and TRBJ2-5, with TRBD2 as a possible D gene (5 bases). The germline V gene has CDR1 MNHNY and CDR2 SVGAGI (reference sequence). Between the trimmed V and J ends, which lost 1 base and 4 bases, there was a span of 10 bases. The CDR3 length is 14 residues. The CDR3 here is CASSYFGLLETQYF. The CDR3 DNA is TGTGCCAGCAGTTACTTCGGACTGCTAGAGACCCAGTACTTC.

This clone was counted a few times. The chain recombines TRBV7-9 with TRBJ1-1, with unresolved D. V was shortened by 2 bases and J by 7 bases, with 14 bases between the two germline ends. Germline V gene data show CDR1 as SEHNR and CDR2 as FQNEAQ (reference sequence). There are 14 residues in the CDR3. As DNA, the CDR3 is TGTGCCAGCAGCTTAAGCGGGGAGTGGGATGAAGCTTTCTTT. Translated: CASSLSGEWDEAFF.

This clone was seen more than once but under ten times. The rearrangement joins TRBV9 to TRBJ1-3; D uncertain. Trimming took off 3 bases at V and 4 bases at J, with 8 bases between the two ends. There are 13 residues in the CDR3. Germline V gene lookup returns CDR1 SGDLS and CDR2 YYNGEE. CDR3 in DNA: TGTGCCAGCAGCGCGACCGGGGGAAACACCATATATTTT. As protein: CASSATGGNTIYF.

The gene calls are TRBV27 and TRBJ1-4; the D is unclear. Trimming left V 2 bases short and J 2 bases short, with 6 bases between. The germline V gene has CDR1 MNHEY and CDR2 SMNVEV (reference sequence). This CDR3 has 14 residues. The CDR3 protein is CASSLRATNEKLFF. The CDR3 nucleotides read TGTGCCAGCAGTTTAAGAGCTACTAATGAAAAACTGTTTTTT.

The rearrangement joins TRBV19 to TRBJ2-2; D is undetermined. Deletions cut 3 bases from V and 0 bases from J, with 17 bases between. CDR3 length: 18 amino acids. Germline CDR1 LNHDA, CDR2 SQIVND (reference sequence). CDR3 loop: CASSITLVAFANTGELFF. CDR3 nucleotide sequence: TGTGCCAGTAGTATTACCCTGGTAGCATTCGCGAACACCGGGGAGCTGTTTTTT.

The gene calls are TRBV6-1 and TRBJ2-7, with a tentative D call TRBD2 (6 bases). Germline V gene lookup returns CDR1 MNHNS and CDR2 SASEGT. This CDR3 comprises 14 residues. Trimming removed 1 base from V and 2 bases from J, with 9 bases in between. CDR3 sequence: CASSEVWGAYEQYF. CDR3 DNA sequence: TGTGCCAGCAGTGAAGTGTGGGGGGCCTACGAGCAGTACTTC.

This clone was seen more than once but under ten times. This CDR3 reads CASSPLPGLAGGETQYF. Here the CDR3 DNA reads TGTGCCAGCAGCCCGCTACCGGGACTAGCGGGAGGAGAGACCCAGTACTTC. V and J are TRBV9 and TRBJ2-5; 15 nucleotides line up with TRBD2. CDR3 length: 17 amino acids. CDR1 is SGDLS and CDR2 is YYNGEE in the germline V gene. The V segment lost 4 bases and the J segment 4 bases; nucleotides outside the gene matches: 8.

The genes are TRBV5-4 and TRBJ2-5; D gene unclear. CDR3 size: 14 residues. Trimming shortened V by 0 bases and J by 1 base, and 7 bases separated the two germline ends. Germline loops: CDR1 SGHNT, CDR2 YYREEE (reference sequence). CDR3 sequence reads: CASSLVSSQETQYF. As DNA, the CDR3 is TGTGCCAGCAGCTTGGTTTCATCCCAAGAGACCCAGTACTTC.

J is TRBJ2-7 and V is TRBV7-2, with 7 bases aligning to TRBD1. Germline V CDR1 and CDR2: SGHTA, FQGNSA. V was pared by 1 base and J by 3 bases, with 6 bases of the junction left unmatched. The CDR3 is 15 residues long. The CDR3 nucleotides are TGTGCCAGCAGCTTAGGACCGGGACAGCACTACGAGCAGTACTTC. Amino acid sequence: CASSLGPGQHYEQYF.

This clone was counted once. The rearrangement uses TRBV6-1 and TRBJ1-2; maybe TRBD1 (6 bases). The CDR3 contains 13 residues. Germline loops: CDR1 MNHNS, CDR2 SASEGT. Between the trimmed V and J ends, which lost 3 bases and 4 bases, there was a span of 9 bases. CDR3 sequence: CASSDGRGYGYTF. In DNA, the CDR3 is TGTGCCAGCAGTGACGGCAGGGGCTATGGCTACACCTTC.